This T cell receptor (beta chain) is from a study of cytomegalovirus exposure and HLA in healthy donors. Overall study context: It was reported in a later analysis that the same platform had been used for the 110 or so validation repertoires as for the approximately 730 first-cohort repertoires.

The assay was immunoSEQ multiplex PCR, and TCRdb's table has in-frame clones only and misses some. The sample includes approximately 180,000 clones, approximately 85% of them seen just once. V lost 3 bases, J lost 2 bases, and 14 bases lay in between. Germline-derived CDR1 and CDR2 are SGHRS and YFSETQ. The CDR3 contains 16 residues. The sequence derives from a woman under 30 in good health and CMV-seronegative. Input material: PBMCs. The chain has TRBV5-1 and TRBJ2-2; TRBD1 is a possible D gene (6 bases). CDR3 sequence reads: CASSSTWTANTGELFF. The CDR3 DNA is TGCGCCAGCAGCTCCACCTGGACAGCAAACACCGGGGAGCTGTTTTTT.